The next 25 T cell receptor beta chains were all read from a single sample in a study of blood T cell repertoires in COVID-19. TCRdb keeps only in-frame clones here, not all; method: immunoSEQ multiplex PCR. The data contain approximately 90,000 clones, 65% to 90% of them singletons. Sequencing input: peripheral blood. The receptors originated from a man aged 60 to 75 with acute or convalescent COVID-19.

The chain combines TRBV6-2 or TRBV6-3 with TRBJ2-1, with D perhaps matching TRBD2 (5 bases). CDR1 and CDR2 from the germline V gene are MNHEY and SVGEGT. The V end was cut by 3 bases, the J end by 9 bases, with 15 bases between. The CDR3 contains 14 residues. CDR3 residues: CASSYIHGVGEQFF. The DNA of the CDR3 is TGTGCCAGCAGTTATATCCACGGGGTTGGTGAGCAGTTCTTC.

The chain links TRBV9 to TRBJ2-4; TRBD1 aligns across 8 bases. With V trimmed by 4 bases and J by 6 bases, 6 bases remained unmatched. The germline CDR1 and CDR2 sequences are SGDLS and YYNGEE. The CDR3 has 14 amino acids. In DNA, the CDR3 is TGTGCCAGCAGCTTGGACAGGGTTGGAAACATTCAGTACTTC. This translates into CASSLDRVGNIQYF.

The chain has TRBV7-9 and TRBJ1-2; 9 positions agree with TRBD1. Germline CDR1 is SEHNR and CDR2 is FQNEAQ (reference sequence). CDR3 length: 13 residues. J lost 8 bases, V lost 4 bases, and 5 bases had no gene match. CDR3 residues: CASSSGQGVGYTF. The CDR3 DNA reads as TGTGCCAGCAGCTCGGGACAGGGTGTCGGCTACACCTTC. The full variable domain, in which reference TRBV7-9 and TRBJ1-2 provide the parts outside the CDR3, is DTGVSQNPRHKITKRGQNVTFRCDPISEHNRLYWYRQTLGQGPEFLTYFQNEAQLEKSRLLSDRFSAERPKGSFSTLEIQRTEQGDSAMYLCASSSGQGVGYTFGSGTRLTVV.

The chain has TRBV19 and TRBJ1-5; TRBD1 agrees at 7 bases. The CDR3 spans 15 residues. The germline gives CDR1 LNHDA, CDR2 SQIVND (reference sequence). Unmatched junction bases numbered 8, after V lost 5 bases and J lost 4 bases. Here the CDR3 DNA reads TGTGCCAGTAGTTGGCAGGGGGAGTTAAATCAGCCCCAGCATTTT. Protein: CASSWQGELNQPQHF.

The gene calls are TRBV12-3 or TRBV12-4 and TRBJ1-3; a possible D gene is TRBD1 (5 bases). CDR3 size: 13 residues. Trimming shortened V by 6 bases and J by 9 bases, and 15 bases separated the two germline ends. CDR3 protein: CASSAGLVGTIYF. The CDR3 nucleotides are TGTGCCAGCAGCGCAGGGTTGGTCGGCACCATATATTTT.

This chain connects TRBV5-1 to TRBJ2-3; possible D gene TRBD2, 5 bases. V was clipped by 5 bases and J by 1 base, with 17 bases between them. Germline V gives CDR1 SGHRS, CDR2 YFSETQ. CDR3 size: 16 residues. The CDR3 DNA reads TGCGCCAGCAGGCGTCGGACTTCGGCTGGCACAGATACGCAGTATTTT. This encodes CASRRRTSAGTDTQYF.

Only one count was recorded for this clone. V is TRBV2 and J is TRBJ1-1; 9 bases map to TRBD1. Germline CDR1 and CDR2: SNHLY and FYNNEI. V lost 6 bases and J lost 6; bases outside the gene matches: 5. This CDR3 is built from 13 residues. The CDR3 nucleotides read TGTGCCAGCAGGGCGGACAGGGGCGCTGAAGCTTTCTTT. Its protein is CASRADRGAEAFF.

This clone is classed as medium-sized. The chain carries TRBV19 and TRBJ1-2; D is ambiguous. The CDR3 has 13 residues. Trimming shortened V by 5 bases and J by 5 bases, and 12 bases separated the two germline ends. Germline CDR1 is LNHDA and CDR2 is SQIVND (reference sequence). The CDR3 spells CASSVALGYGYTF. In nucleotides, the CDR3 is TGTGCCAGTAGTGTAGCTCTCGGGTATGGCTACACCTTC.

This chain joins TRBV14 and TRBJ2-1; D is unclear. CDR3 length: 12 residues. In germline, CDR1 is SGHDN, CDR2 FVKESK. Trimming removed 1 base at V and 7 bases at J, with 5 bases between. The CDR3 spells CASSQAFNEQFF. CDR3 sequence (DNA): TGTGCCAGCAGCCAAGCTTTTAATGAGCAGTTCTTC.

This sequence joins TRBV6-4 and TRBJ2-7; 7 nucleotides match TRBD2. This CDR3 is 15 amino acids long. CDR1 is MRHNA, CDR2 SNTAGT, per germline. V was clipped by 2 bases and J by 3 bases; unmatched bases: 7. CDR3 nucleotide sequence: TGTGCCAGCAGTGACCACGCGGGAGTTAGCTACGAGCAGTACTTC. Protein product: CASSDHAGVSYEQYF.

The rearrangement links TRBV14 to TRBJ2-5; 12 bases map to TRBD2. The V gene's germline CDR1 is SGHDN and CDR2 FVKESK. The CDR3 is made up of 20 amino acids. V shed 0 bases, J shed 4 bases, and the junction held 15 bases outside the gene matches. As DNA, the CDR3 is TGTGCCAGCAGCCAAGATCCCCCCCCTAGCGGGGGGGCCCTGCCAGAGACCCAGTACTTC. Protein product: CASSQDPPPSGGALPETQYF.

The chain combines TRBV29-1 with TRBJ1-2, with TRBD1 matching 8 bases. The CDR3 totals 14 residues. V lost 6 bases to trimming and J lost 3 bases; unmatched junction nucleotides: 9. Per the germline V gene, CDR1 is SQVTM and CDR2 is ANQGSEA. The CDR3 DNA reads TGCAGCGTAGGAGGGACAGGAATTCACTATGGCTACACCTTC. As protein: CSVGGTGIHYGYTF.

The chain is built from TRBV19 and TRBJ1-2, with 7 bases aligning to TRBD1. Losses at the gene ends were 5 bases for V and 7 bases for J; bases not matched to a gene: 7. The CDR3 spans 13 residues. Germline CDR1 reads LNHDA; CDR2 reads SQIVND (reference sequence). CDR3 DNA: TGTGCCAGTAGTCCCGACAGGGCTAGTGGCTACACCTTC. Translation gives CASSPDRASGYTF.

The CDR3, as DNA: TGCAGCGTGGCCACTAAGGGGGAGCTGTTTTTT. Translating it yields CSVATKGELFF. The rearrangement links TRBV29-1 to TRBJ2-2; D gene unclear. V lost 6 bases, J lost 8 bases, and 10 bases lay in between. The CDR3 covers 11 residues. The germline CDR1 and CDR2 sequences are SQVTM and ANQGSEA.

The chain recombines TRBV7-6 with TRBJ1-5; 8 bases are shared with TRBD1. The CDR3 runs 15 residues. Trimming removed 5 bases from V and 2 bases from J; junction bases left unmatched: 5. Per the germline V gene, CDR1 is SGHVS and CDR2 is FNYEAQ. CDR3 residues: CASSQTGGGNQPQHF. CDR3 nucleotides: TGTGCCAGCAGCCAAACAGGGGGGGGCAATCAGCCCCAGCATTTT.

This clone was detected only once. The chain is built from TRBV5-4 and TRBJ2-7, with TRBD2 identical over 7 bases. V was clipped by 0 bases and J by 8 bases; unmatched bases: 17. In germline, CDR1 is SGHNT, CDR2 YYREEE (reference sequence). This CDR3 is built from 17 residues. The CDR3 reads CASSLGGGTRPPSQQYF. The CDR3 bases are TGTGCCAGCAGCTTGGGGGGGGGAACGAGACCCCCCTCCCAGCAGTACTTC.

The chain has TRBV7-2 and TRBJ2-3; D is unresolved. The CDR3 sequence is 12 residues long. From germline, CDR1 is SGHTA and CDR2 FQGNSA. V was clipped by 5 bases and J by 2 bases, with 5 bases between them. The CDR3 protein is CASSTHTDTQYF. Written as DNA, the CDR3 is TGTGCCAGCAGCACACACACAGATACGCAGTATTTT.

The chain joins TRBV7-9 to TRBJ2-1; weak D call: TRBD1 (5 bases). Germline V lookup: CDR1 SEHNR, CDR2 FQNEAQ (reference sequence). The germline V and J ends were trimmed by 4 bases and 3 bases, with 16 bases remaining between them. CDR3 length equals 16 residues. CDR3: CASSYQGTYRYNEQFF. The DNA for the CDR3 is TGTGCCAGCAGCTACCAGGGCACATATCGCTACAATGAGCAGTTCTTC.

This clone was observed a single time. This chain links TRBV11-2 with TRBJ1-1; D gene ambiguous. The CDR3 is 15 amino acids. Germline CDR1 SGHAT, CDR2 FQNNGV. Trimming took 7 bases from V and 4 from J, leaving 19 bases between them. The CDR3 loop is CASTPQRGWGTEAFF. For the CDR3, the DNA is TGTGCCAGCACCCCCCAGCGAGGGTGGGGCACTGAAGCTTTCTTT.

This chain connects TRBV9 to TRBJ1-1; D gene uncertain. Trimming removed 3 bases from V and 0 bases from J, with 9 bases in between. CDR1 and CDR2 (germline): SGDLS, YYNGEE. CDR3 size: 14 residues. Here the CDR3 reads CASSERMVNTEAFF. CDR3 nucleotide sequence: TGTGCCAGCAGCGAGAGAATGGTGAACACTGAAGCTTTCTTT.

CDR3 residues: CASTIQGANQPQHF. In nucleotides, the CDR3 is TGTGCCAGCACAATACAGGGGGCCAATCAGCCCCAGCATTTT. V is TRBV7-9 and J is TRBJ1-5; TRBD1 matches at 9 bases. The CDR3 is made up of 14 amino acids. V gave up 7 bases and J gave up 3 bases; unmatched junction bases: 4. Germline V gene data show CDR1 as SEHNR and CDR2 as FQNEAQ (reference sequence).

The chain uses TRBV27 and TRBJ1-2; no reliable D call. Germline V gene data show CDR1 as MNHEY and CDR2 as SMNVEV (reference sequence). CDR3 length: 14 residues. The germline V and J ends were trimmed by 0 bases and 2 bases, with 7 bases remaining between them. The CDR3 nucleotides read TGTGCCAGCAGTTTATCTTTCAGAAACTATGGCTACACCTTC. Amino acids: CASSLSFRNYGYTF.

The DNA for the CDR3 is TGCGCCAGCAGCCAACAGCCCGCGGGGGCCAACGTCCTGACTTTC. Translating gives CASSQQPAGANVLTF. V usage is TRBV5-1 and J usage is TRBJ2-6; D is ambiguous. This CDR3 is built from 15 residues. The ends were cut back, 4 bases at V and 4 bases at J, with 12 bases in the middle. Per the germline V gene, CDR1 is SGHRS and CDR2 is YFSETQ.

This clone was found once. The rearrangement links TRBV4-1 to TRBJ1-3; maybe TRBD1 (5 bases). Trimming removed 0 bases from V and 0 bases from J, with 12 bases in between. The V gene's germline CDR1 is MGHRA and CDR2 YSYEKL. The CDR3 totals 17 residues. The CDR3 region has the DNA TGCGCCAGCAGCCAAGATTTCTCGGGGGTCTCTGGAAACACCATATATTTT. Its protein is CASSQDFSGVSGNTIYF.

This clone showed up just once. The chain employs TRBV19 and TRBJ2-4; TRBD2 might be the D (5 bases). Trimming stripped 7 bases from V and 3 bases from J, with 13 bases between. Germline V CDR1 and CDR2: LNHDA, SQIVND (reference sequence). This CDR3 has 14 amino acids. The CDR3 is CASIGNIGKNIQYF. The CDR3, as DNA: TGTGCCAGTATCGGGAATATCGGCAAAAACATTCAGTACTTC. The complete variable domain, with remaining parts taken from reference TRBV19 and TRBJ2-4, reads DGGITQSPKYLFRKEGQNVTLSCEQNLNHDAMYWYRQDPGQGLRLIYYSQIVNDFQKGDIAEGYSVSREKKESFPLTVTSAQKNPTAFYLCASIGNIGKNIQYFGAGTRLSVL.